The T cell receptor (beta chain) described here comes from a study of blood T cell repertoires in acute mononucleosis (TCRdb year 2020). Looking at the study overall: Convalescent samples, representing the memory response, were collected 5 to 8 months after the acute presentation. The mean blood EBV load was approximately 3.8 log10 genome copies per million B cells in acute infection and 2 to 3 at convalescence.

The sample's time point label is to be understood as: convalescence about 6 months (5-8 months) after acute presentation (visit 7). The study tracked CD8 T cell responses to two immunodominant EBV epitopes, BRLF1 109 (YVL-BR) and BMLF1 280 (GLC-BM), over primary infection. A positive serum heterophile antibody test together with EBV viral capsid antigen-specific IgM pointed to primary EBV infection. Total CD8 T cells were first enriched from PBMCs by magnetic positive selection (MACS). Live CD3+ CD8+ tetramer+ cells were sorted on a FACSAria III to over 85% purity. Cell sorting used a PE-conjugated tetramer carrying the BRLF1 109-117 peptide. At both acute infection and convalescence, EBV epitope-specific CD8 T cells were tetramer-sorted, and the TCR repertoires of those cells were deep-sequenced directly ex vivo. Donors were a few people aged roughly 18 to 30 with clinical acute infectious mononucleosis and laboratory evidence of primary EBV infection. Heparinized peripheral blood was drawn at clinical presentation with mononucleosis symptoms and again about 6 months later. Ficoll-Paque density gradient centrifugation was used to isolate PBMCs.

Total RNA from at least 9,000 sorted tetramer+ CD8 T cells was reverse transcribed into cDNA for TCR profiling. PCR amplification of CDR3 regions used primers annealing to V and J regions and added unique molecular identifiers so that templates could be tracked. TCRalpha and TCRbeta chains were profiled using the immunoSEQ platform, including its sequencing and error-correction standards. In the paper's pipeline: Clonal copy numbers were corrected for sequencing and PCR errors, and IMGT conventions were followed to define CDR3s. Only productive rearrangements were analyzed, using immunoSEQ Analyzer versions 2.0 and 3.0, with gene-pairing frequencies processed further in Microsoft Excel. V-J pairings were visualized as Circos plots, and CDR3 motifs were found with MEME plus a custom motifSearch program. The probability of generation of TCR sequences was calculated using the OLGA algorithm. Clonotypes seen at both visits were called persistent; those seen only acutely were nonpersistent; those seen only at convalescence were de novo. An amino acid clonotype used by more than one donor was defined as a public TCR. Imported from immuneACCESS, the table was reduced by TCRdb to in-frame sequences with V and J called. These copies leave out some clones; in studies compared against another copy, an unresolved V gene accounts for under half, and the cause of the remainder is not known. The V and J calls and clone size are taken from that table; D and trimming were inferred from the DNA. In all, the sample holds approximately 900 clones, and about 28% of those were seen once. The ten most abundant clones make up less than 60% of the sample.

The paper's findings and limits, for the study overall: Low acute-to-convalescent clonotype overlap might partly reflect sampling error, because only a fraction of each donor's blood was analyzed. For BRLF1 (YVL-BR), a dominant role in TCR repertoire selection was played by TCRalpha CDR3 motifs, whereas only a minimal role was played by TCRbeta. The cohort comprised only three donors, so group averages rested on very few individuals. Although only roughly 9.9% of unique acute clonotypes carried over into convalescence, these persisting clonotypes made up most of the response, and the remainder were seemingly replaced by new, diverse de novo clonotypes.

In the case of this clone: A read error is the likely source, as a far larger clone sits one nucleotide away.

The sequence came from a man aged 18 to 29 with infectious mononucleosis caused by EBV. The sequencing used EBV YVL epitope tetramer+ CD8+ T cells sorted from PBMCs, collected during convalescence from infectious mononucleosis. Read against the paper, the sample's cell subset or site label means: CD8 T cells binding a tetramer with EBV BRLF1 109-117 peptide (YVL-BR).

CDR3 sequence: CASSFLLGGNQPLHF. The sequenced DNA: TGTGCCAGCAGTTTCCTACTGGGGGGCAATCAGCCCCTGCATTTT. Here the chain combines TRBV28 and TRBJ1-5, with a tentative D gene TRBD1 over 6 matching bases. The CDR3 holds 15 amino acids from the cysteine to the phenylalanine. The retained sequence is limited to the CDR3, 45 bases, with the frame set at the first base. Taken from the germline V gene, the CDR1 and CDR2 loops are MDHEN and SYDVKM.